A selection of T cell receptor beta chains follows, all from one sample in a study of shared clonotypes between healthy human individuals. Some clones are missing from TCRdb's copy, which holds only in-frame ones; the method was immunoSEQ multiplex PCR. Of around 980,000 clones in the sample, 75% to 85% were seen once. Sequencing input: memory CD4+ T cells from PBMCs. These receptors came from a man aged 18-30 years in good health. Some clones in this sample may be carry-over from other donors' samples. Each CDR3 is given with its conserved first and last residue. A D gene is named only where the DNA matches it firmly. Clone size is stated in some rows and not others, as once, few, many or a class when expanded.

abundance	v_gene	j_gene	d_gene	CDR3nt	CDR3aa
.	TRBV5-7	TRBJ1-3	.	TGTGCCAGCAGCCCCGGCACGATGGATCCTGGAAACACCATATATTTT	CASSPGTMDPGNTIYF
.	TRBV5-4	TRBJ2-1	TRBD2	TGTGCCAGCAGCGCCGGACTAGCGGGAGACAGTGAGCAGTTCTTC	CASSAGLAGDSEQFF
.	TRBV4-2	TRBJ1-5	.	TGTGCCAGCAGCCAAGGAATGAATCAGCCCCAGCATTTT	CASSQGMNQPQHF
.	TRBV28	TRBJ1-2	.	TGTGCCGGTGCCCGATCTCAGGGACCTTCTAACTATGGCTACACCTTC	CAGARSQGPSNYGYTF
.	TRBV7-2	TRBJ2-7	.	TGTGCCAGCAGCTTATATAGTCTAACCTACGAGCAGTACTTC	CASSLYSLTYEQYF
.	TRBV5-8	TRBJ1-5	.	TGTGCCAGCAGCTTTTATATCCGGGGAAATCAGCCCCAGCATTTT	CASSFYIRGNQPQHF
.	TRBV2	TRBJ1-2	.	TGTGCCAGCAGTGATCGGGGCTACACCTTC	CASSDRGYTF
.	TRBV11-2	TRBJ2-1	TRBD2	TGTGCCAGCAGCTTAGTAAATGGACTAGCGGGCAATGAGCAGTTCTTC	CASSLVNGLAGNEQFF
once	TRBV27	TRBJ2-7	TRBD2	TGTGCCAGCAGTAGAACCATGACTAGCGGTTACGAGCAGTACTTC	CASSRTMTSGYEQYF
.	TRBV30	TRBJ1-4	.	TGTGCCTGGAACCGTGGGGGGGGTAATGAAAAACTGCTTTTT	CAWNRGGGNEKLLF
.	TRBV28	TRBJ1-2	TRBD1	TGTGCCAGCAGCTCGGGACAGGGTAGTGATAGCTATGGCTACACCTTC	CASSSGQGSDSYGYTF
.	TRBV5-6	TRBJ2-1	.	TGTGCCAGCAGCTTGGTGTTAGGGGAAGGCTACAATGAGCAGTTCTTC	CASSLVLGEGYNEQFF
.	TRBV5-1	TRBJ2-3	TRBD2	TGCGCCACCCGGAAGGGACTAGCGACAGATACGCAGTATTTT	CATRKGLATDTQYF
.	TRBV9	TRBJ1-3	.	TGTGCCAGCACCCGAGGGGACAACTCTGGAAACACCATATATTTT	CASTRGDNSGNTIYF
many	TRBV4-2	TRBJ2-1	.	TGTGCCAGCAGCCTCGAAGACTCCCGCTACAATGAGCAGTTCTTC	CASSLEDSRYNEQFF
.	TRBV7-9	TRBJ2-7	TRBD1	TGTGCCAGCAGCTTCGGACAGGGGTATTACGAGCAGTACTTC	CASSFGQGYYEQYF
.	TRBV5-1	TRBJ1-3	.	TGCGCCAGCAGCTTAGGACCGAACTCTGGAAACACCATATATTTT	CASSLGPNSGNTIYF
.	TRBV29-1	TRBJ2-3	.	TGCAGCGTCACTGCAGGCTCAGGCACAGATACGCAGTATTTT	CSVTAGSGTDTQYF
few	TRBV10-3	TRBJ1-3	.	TGTGCCATCACTGAGGTCTCCTCTGGAAACACCATATATTTT	CAITEVSSGNTIYF
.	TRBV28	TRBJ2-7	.	TGTGCCAGCAGTTTATTTTTCAGGGGCCTATCCTACGAGCAGTACTTC	CASSLFFRGLSYEQYF
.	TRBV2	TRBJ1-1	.	TGTGCCAGCAGTGTAAGTCGGTTGAACACTGAAGCTTTCTTT	CASSVSRLNTEAFF
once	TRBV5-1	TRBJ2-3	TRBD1	TGCGCCAGCAGCTGGGGACAGGTAGATACGCAGTATTTT	CASSWGQVDTQYF
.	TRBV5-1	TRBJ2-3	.	TGCGCCAGCAGCCCGGACGGGTTTTCCACAGATACGCAGTATTTT	CASSPDGFSTDTQYF
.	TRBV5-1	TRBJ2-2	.	TGCGCCAGCAGCTTGGTGCATGCCGGGGAGCTGTTTTTT	CASSLVHAGELFF
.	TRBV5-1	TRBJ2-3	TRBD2	TGCGCCAGCAGCTTGGGAGGTAGCGGGGGCACAGATACGCAGTATTTT	CASSLGGSGGTDTQYF
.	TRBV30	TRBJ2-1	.	TGTGCCTGGAGTGTGCGGCTAGCGAGCAACTACAATGAGCAGTTCTTC	CAWSVRLASNYNEQFF
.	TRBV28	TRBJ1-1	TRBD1	TGTGCCAGCAGTAGACAGGGGGGCCTGAACACTGAAGCTTTCTTT	CASSRQGGLNTEAFF
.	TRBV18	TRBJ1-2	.	TGTGCCAGCTCACCACGGGGGAGCTATGGCTACACCTTC	CASSPRGSYGYTF
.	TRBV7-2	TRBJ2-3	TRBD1	TGTGCCAGCAGCTTAACAGGGGGCACTTCTCCTAGCACAGATACGCAGTATTTT	CASSLTGGTSPSTDTQYF
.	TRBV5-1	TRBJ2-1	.	TGCGCCAGCAGTAGGGACTCCTACAATGAGCAGTTCTTC	CASSRDSYNEQFF
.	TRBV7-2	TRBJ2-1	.	TGTGCCAGCAGCTTAGCGGTTAGCTCCTACAATGAGCAGTTCTTC	CASSLAVSSYNEQFF
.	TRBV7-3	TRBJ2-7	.	TGTGCCAGCACCTCGACGGGGAGCTCCTACGAGCAGTACTTC	CASTSTGSSYEQYF
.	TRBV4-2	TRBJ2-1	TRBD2	TGTGCCAGCAGCCAAACCCCCGGGACTAGCGGGAGGGCATCGTCGAGCGGCTCCTACAATGAGCAGTTCTTC	CASSQTPGTSGRASSSGSYNEQFF
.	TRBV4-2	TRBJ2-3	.	TGTGCCAGCAGCCAAGATCGTGGGTCAGATACGCAGTATTTT	CASSQDRGSDTQYF
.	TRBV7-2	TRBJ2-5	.	TGTGCCAGCAGCTTACAAGTTCGGGAGACCCAGTACTTC	CASSLQVRETQYF
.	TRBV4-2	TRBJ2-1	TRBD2	TGTGCCAGCAGCCAAGATCCTAGCGGGAGGATGCGTGAGCAGTTCTTC	CASSQDPSGRMREQFF
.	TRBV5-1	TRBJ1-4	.	TGCGCCAGCAGCCCAGGGTCTTCAACTAATGAAAAACTGTTTTTT	CASSPGSSTNEKLFF
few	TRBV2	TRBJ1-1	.	TGTGCCAGTCGAGCCGATGTCACTGAAGCTTTCTTT	CASRADVTEAFF
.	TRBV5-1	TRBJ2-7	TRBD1	TGCGCCAGCAGCTTAGGAGTACAGGGGACCGAGGACGAGCAGTACTTC	CASSLGVQGTEDEQYF
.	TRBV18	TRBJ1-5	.	TGTGCCAGCTCACCAATGGAGGGGGTGGGGGAACAGCCCCAGCATTTT	CASSPMEGVGEQPQHF
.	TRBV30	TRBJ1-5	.	TGTACCTGGAGTGACACCATTAGCAATCAGCCCCAGCATTTT	CTWSDTISNQPQHF
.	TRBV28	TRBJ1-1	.	TGTGCCAGCAGTCCAATTAAACCGGGACGTTCAAAGGTTTTCTTT	CASSPIKPGRSKVFF
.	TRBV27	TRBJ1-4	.	TGTGCCAGCAGTTTCCACGGTCCCAATGAAAAACTGTTTTTT	CASSFHGPNEKLFF
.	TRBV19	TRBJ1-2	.	TGTGCCAGTAGCAGAGACGGCACCTATGGCTACACCTTC	CASSRDGTYGYTF
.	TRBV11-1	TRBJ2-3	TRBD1	TGTGCCAGCAGCTTAGACGGGACAGGCACAGATACGCAGTATTTT	CASSLDGTGTDTQYF
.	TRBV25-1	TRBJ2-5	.	TGTGCCAGCAGTGAACCGAGGGGGGTGGAGACCCAGTACTTC	CASSEPRGVETQYF
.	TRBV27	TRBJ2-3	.	TGTGCCAGCAGGACATTTCGGGACCCCACGGAGGATACGCAGTATTTT	CASRTFRDPTEDTQYF
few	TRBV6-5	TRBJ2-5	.	TGTGCCAGCACCGACTCTGTGGGCCAAGAGACCCAGTACTTC	CASTDSVGQETQYF
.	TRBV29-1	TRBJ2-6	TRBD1	TGCAGCGTTGGGACAGGCAGCTCTGGGGCCAACGTCCTGACTTTC	CSVGTGSSGANVLTF
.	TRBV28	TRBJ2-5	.	TGTGCCAGCAGTCTCGGCCCAACCGGGTGGGAGACCCAGTACTTC	CASSLGPTGWETQYF
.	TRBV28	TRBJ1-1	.	TGTGCCAGCAGTTTATCGGGTCGGGGGAACACTGAAGCTTTCTTT	CASSLSGRGNTEAFF
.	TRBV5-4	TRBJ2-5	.	TGTGCCAGCAGCTTGTCAAATCGAGAGACCCAGTACTTC	CASSLSNRETQYF
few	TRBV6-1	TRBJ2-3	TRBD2	TGTGCCAGCAGTGGACAAAGCGGGAGTGATACGCAGTATTTT	CASSGQSGSDTQYF
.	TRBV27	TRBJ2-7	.	TGTGCCAGCAGGCAAACGACCTCTAGACAGGCCAGATCCTACGAGCAGTACTTC	CASRQTTSRQARSYEQYF
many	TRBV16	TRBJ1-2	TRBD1	TGTGCCAGCAGAGGGACAGGGCGGTTCTATGGCTACACCTTC	CASRGTGRFYGYTF
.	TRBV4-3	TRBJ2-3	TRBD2	TGCGCCAGCAGCCAAGATCTAACTAGCGGGAAGGATACGCAGTATTTT	CASSQDLTSGKDTQYF
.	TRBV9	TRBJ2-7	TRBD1	TGTGCCAGCAGCCCACGTCCCGGGACAGGGGCCTACGAGCAGTACTTC	CASSPRPGTGAYEQYF
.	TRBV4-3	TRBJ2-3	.	TGCGCCAGCAGCCAAGATACGTCTACAGATACGCAGTATTTT	CASSQDTSTDTQYF
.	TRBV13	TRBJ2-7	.	TGTGCCAGCAGCTTTTCGGGGGCGCGAGACGAGCAGTACTTC	CASSFSGARDEQYF
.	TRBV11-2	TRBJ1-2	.	TGTGCCAGCAGTCCGAGCGTTGGCTACACCTTC	CASSPSVGYTF